This TCR beta chain emerged from a study of cytomegalovirus exposure and HLA in healthy donors. The primer mix had 60 Vbeta and 13 Jbeta primers. The repertoire was sequenced with immunoSEQ multiplex PCR; TCRdb's copy has only in-frame clones and lacks some. The table has about 150,000 clones, about 80% seen once. The CDR3 has 18 amino acids. The germline gives CDR1 SGHTA, CDR2 FQGNSA. After removal of 4 bases from V and 4 bases from J, the junction contained 12 bases not matched to a gene. In the case of this clone: Its antigen is currently unknown.

Whole-study results and caveats: The majority of CMV-associated TCR beta chains were reported as apparently HLA-restricted in a later analysis. In an earlier analysis, most TCR beta V segments were productive about 87% or about 30% of the time. A cluster of highly shared sequence variants was likely a sequencing artifact.

The chain has TRBV7-2 and TRBJ2-2; 10 bases are a match to TRBD2. What was sequenced was PBMCs. The clonotype comes from a man aged 25 to 45 in good health and CMV-seropositive. The CDR3 reads CASSSGTSDLQGTGELFF. In nucleotides, the CDR3 is TGTGCCAGCAGCTCCGGGACTAGCGACCTGCAGGGCACCGGGGAGCTGTTTTTT.